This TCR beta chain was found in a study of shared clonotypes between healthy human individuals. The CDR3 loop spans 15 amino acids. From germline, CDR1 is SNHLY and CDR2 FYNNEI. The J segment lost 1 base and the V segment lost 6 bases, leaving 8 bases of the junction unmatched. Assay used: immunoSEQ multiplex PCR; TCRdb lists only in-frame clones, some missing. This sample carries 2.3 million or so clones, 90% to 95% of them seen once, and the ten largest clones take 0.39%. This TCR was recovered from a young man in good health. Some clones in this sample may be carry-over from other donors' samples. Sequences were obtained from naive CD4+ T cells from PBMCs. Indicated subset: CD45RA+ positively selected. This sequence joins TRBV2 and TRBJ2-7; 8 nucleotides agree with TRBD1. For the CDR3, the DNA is TGTGCCAGCAGAGGGGGGACAGGTAATTCCTACGAGCAGTACTTC. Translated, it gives CASRGGTGNSYEQYF.